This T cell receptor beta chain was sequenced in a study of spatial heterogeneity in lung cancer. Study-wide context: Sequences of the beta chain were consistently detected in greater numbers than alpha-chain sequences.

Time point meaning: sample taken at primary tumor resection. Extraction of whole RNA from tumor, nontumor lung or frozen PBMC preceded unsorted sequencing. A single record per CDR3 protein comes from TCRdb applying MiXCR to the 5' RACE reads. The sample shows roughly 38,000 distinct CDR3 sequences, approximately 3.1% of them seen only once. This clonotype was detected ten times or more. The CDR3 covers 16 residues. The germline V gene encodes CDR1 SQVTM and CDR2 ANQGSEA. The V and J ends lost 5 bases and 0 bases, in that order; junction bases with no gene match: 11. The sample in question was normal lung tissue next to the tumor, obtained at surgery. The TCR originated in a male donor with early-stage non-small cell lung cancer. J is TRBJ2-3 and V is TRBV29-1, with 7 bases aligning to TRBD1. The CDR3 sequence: CSVQKQGFSSTDTQYF. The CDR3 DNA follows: TGCAGCGTTCAGAAACAGGGGTTTAGTAGCACAGATACGCAGTATTTT.